This TCR beta chain comes out of a study of T cells in Graves' hyperthyroidism and ophthalmopathy. This clonotype showed up just a few times. Its antigen is undetermined. RNA transcripts gave rise to amplified TCR beta CDR3 regions. Initially, a first-round RT-PCR of the TCR CDR3 employed the HTBI primer set. TCRdb redid the calling of the multiplex PCR reads with MiXCR, one entry per CDR3 protein. Here the sample spans around 450,000 distinct CDR3 sequences, approximately 14% being singletons. Hyperthyroidism patients were newly diagnosed, had disease duration under 2 months, and were aged 18 to 65 years. Reasons for excluding patients were uncontrolled infection, other autoimmune disease, pregnancy or lactation. Clinical symptoms, serum thyroxine, TRAb, thyroid ultrasound and orbital computed tomography established diagnosis. Study-level results: The model foresaw ophthalmopathy a median around seven months prior to onset.

V was shortened by 0 bases and J by 1 base, with 3 bases between the two germline ends. Germline CDR1 is SGHDN and CDR2 is FVKESK. The CDR3 spans 13 residues. This sequence was found in a woman under 30 with Graves' hyperthyroidism. Material for sequencing was blood. The gene calls are TRBV14 and TRBJ2-5, with unresolved D. This chain's CDR3 is CASSQDIQETQYF. The DNA for the CDR3 is TGTGCCAGCAGCCAAGATATCCAAGAGACCCAGTACTTC.